The sequence of this T cell receptor beta chain was determined in a study of blood T cell repertoires in COVID-19. Turning to the study itself: Whether acute or convalescent, the COVID-19 samples came from the United States, Italy and Spain.

In the authors' methods: By means of reference gene primer amplification, nucleated cell counts were estimated. The method was immunoSEQ multiplex PCR; TCRdb's version includes in-frame clones alone and lacks a portion of them. The DNA gave D and trimming, while V, J and clone size come from that table. The sample holds about 34,000 clones, 85% seen once. The germline V gene has CDR1 LNHDA and CDR2 SQIVND (reference sequence). V lost 2 bases to trimming and J lost 2 bases; unmatched junction nucleotides: 7. This CDR3 spans 17 amino acids. Sequencing was carried out using peripheral blood. The rearrangement joins TRBV19 to TRBJ1-2, with 11 bases matching TRBD1. This clonotype was sampled from a human donor with acute or convalescent COVID-19. The donor label of this sample is uncertain. In DNA form, the CDR3 reads TGTGCCAGTAGTATATCGGACAGGGGGCCCGTGAACTATGGCTACACCTTC. Amino acid sequence: CASSISDRGPVNYGYTF.